The clone carrying this T cell receptor beta chain was seen only once. Antigen: not known. Time point of the sample: approximately 9-day in vitro stimulation with candidate neoantigen peptide 6. The TCR-sequenced patients were a few responders to pembrolizumab. Cells were stimulated approximately 9 days with each of more than 5 ELISpot-reactive neoantigens. Clones were read by immunoSEQ multiplex PCR, and TCRdb kept only the in-frame ones, dropping some. The sample carries about 14,000 clones, about 88% recorded once. The data stem from a study of PD-1 blockade in mismatch repair-deficient tumors. Notes on the study in general: Rapid post-treatment expansion, then contraction, generally preceding radiologic response, marked tumor-resident clones. Three of seven peptides expanded clones, giving more than 120 unique blood TCRs.

Looked up from germline, CDR1 is GTSNPN and CDR2 is SVGIG (reference sequence). CDR3 length: 11 amino acids. Trimming left V 3 bases short and J 9 bases short, with 9 bases between. The J gene is TRBJ1-5, the V gene TRBV30; D is ambiguous. The sequencing used cells cultured in vitro, collected from a patient treated with pembrolizumab. The sequence was collected from an adult with mismatch repair-deficient cancer. CDR3 residues: CAWSLEGPQHF. The CDR3 region has the DNA TGTGCCTGGAGCCTCGAGGGGCCCCAGCATTTT.